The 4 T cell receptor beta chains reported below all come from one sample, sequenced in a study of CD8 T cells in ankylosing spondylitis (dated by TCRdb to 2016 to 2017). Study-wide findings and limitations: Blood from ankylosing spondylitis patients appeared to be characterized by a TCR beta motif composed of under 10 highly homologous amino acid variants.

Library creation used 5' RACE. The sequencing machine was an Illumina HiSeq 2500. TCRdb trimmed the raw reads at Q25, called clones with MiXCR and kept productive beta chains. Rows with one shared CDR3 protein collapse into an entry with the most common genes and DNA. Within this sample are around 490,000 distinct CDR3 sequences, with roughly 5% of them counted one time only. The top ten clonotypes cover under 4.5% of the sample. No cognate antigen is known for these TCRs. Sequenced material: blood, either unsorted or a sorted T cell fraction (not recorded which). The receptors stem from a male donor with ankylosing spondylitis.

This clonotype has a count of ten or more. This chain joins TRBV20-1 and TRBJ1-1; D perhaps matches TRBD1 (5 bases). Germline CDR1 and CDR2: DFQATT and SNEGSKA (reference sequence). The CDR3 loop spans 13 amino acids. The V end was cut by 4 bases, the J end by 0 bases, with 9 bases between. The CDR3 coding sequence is TGCAGTGCTACGACAGATTTGAACACTGAAGCTTTCTTT. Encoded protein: CSATTDLNTEAFF.

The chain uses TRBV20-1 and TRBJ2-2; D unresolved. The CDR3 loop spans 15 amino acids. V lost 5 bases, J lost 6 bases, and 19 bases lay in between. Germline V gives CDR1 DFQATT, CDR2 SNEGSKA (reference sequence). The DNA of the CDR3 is TGCAGTGCTGTCCTGGGATCGGACGGCGCCGGGGAGCTGTTTTTT. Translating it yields CSAVLGSDGAGELFF.

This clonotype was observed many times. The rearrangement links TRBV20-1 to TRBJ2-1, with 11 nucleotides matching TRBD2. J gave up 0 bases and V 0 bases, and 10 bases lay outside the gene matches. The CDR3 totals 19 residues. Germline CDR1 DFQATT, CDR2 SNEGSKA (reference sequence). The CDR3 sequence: CSARDRTSGRALSYNEQFF. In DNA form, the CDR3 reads TGCAGTGCTAGAGATAGGACTAGCGGGCGGGCCCTCTCCTACAATGAGCAGTTCTTC.

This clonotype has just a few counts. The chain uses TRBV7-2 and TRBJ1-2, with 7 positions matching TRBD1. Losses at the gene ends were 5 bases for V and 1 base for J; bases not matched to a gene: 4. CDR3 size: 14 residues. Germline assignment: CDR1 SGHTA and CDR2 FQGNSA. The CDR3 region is CASSVGTVNYGYTF. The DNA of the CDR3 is TGTGCCAGCAGCGTCGGGACAGTTAACTATGGCTACACCTTC.